This T cell receptor beta chain was sequenced during a study of blood T cell repertoires in COVID-19 (dated by TCRdb to between 2020 and 2021). Background for the entire study: Samples from collaborators originated in the United States, Italy and Spain and spanned both the acute and convalescent phases of COVID-19. The material from the prospective study consisted of cDNA or gDNA derived from T cells, B-cell-depleted T cells, or PBMCs. The dataset comprised deeply sampled blood TCRbeta repertoires from subjects exposed to, actively infected with, or recovered from COVID-19. The repertoires were released in a freely available public database intended as a resource for research on the immune response to SARS-CoV-2. Samples came from the ongoing ImmuneRACE study (first 160 participants) plus 1,254 subjects from 6 global collaborators. Sample metadata almost always included a de-identified subject ID, COVID-19 status, age in years and sex. HLA class I and class II types, where available, came from metadata supplied by the sample provider rather than from assay-based typing. What the authors observed across the whole study: The quantity of clinical and demographic metadata differed by source and by participant and was supplied without curation.

V trim: 4 bases; J trim: 5 bases; unmatched bases: 3. There are 13 amino acids in the CDR3, from cysteine to phenylalanine inclusive. CDR3 DNA is the only sequence kept; it has 39 bases, read in frame from the first base. CDR1 and CDR2 are drawn from the germline V gene: SGHTA, FQGTGA. Whole blood was collected in K2EDTA tubes by collaborating institutions according to the institutions' own protocols. For TCRbeta analysis, collaborators shipped samples in one of three forms: frozen whole blood, isolated PBMCs, or DNA extracted from either of those sample types. TCRbeta CDR3 regions were amplified from genomic DNA by means of the immunoSEQ Assay, a bias-controlled multiplex PCR. In the original analysis: The number of nucleated cells in each sample was estimated from the amplification of reference gene primers within the assay. To quantify the absolute abundance of each unique TCRbeta CDR3 rearrangement, sequence reads were collapsed and filtered. For each sample, productive Simpson clonality was calculated as the square root of Simpson's diversity index across productive rearrangements. The source is immuneACCESS, and TCRdb retained only in-frame sequences with V and J called. Part of the clones is not carried over; for the studies checked, unresolved V genes explain less than half of this, and the remainder is unexplained. The V and J calls and clone size were taken over from that table, and D and trimming were inferred from the DNA. A total of about 140,000 clones appear in this sample, approximately 88% of them only once. The top ten constitute roughly a tenth of the sample.

In regard to this clone: The target of this receptor is not known. Base qualities are not recorded, but no much larger clone differs from it by a single base.

Sequencing input: peripheral blood. The TCR sequence derives from a man between 60 and 75 years old with active or convalescent COVID-19. Here the chain combines TRBV7-3 and TRBJ2-3; TRBD2 lines up with 7 middle nucleotides. The sequence in DNA is TGTGCCAGCAGCTCCGGACTAGGAGATACGCAGTATTTT. Its protein reads: CASSSGLGDTQYF.